Following are 17 T cell receptor beta chains from one sample sequenced in a study of human T cells and chemical hapten exposure (dated by TCRdb to about 2021). Preparation of the library involved RACE. The instrument was a NextSeq 500. TCRdb reanalyzed the raw reads on its own, using fastp at Q25 for trimming and MiXCR for clone calling, and kept in-frame beta chains. Every distinct CDR3 protein forms one entry, paired with its most common genes and DNA. In all, the sample holds 330,000 or so distinct CDR3 sequences, and about 6% of those were seen once. The ten biggest clones cover about 6% of the sample. Explained via the paper, the time point label denotes: patch test 2, 6 weeks after DPC sensitization. The sample's treatment or condition label, in plain terms: therapeutic diphenylcyclopropenone sensitization with weekly scalp DPC. This material consisted of whole blood, taken in connection with sensitization to the hapten diphenylcyclopropenone (DPC). These TCRs come from a woman under 30 with alopecia areata. Some clones in this sample may be carry-over from other donors' samples.

This clonotype was counted between two and nine times. The chain combines TRBV6-2 or TRBV6-3 with TRBJ2-3; D remains unclear. Germline-derived CDR1 and CDR2 are MNHEY and SVGEGT. V was cut by 4 bases and J by 0 bases, with 5 bases left in between. This CDR3 is 13 amino acids long. The CDR3 protein is CASSSVSTDTQYF. CDR3 sequence (DNA): TGTGCCAGCAGTTCTGTTAGCACAGATACGCAGTATTTT.

The rearrangement uses TRBV3-1 and TRBJ2-3; TRBD2 agrees at 9 bases. CDR1 LGHDT and CDR2 YNNKEL come from the germline V gene (reference sequence). The CDR3 sequence is 14 residues long. V was pared by 3 bases and J by 6 bases, with 4 bases of the junction left unmatched. CDR3 sequence reads: CASSHSSGADTQYF. Written as DNA, the CDR3 is TGTGCCAGCAGCCACTCTAGCGGGGCTGATACGCAGTATTTT.

Ten or more counts support this clonotype. The V gene is TRBV27, the J gene TRBJ1-4, with 8 positions matching TRBD1. V shed 6 bases and J 3 bases; nucleotides not matched to a gene: 15. The CDR3 runs 18 residues. The germline V gene encodes CDR1 MNHEY and CDR2 SMNVEV (reference sequence). CDR3 protein: CASSPWGTGGIANEKLFF. The CDR3 DNA follows: TGTGCCAGCAGCCCCTGGGGGACAGGAGGTATAGCTAATGAAAAACTGTTTTTT.

This clonotype showed up many times. The genes are TRBV10-3 and TRBJ2-2; no firm D call. The ends were cut back, 6 bases at V and 6 bases at J, with 8 bases in the middle. Germline loops: CDR1 ENHRY, CDR2 SYGVKD. This CDR3 has 12 amino acids. This chain's CDR3 is CAIRDRAGELFF. The CDR3 nucleotides read TGTGCCATCAGGGACCGAGCCGGGGAGCTGTTTTTT.

In its sample, this clonotype was seen many times. The chain is built from TRBV7-2 and TRBJ2-3; a weak D match, TRBD2 (5 bases). Germline V lookup: CDR1 SGHTA, CDR2 FQGNSA. This CDR3 region has 13 residues. Trimming took 8 bases from V and 1 from J, leaving 10 bases between them. CDR3 sequence reads: CASEGRGTDTQYF. For the CDR3, the DNA is TGTGCCAGCGAGGGAAGGGGCACAGATACGCAGTATTTT.

A few counts support this clonotype. The chain couples TRBV4-3 to TRBJ2-7, with TRBD1 identical over 10 bases. The germline gives CDR1 LGHNA, CDR2 YSLEER. Trimming cost V 2 bases and J 4 bases; bases outside gene matches: 8. CDR3 length: 16 residues. CDR3 sequence reads: CASSQLPGQGMYEQYF. In nucleotides, the CDR3 is TGCGCCAGCAGCCAACTCCCGGGACAGGGGATGTACGAGCAGTACTTC.

The rearrangement links TRBV11-2 to TRBJ1-1; D is ambiguous. V shed 0 bases and J shed 7 bases, with 6 bases lying between them. CDR1 and CDR2 (germline): SGHAT, FQNNGV. CDR3 size: 12 residues. CDR3 in amino acids: CASSLEGREAFF. DNA for the CDR3: TGTGCCAGCAGCTTAGAGGGCCGTGAAGCTTTCTTT.

The table lists this clonotype with a few counts. The V and J genes are TRBV6-5 and TRBJ2-6; possible D gene TRBD1, 5 bases. The CDR3 has 16 amino acids. With 0 bases removed from V and 0 bases from J, the gap between germline ends came to 6 bases. The germline gives CDR1 MNHEY, CDR2 SVGAGI. Here the CDR3 reads CASSYSRASGANVLTF. The CDR3 DNA is TGTGCCAGCAGTTACTCCAGGGCCTCTGGGGCCAACGTCCTGACTTTC.

This clonotype was detected only a few times. DNA for the CDR3: TGTGCCAGCAGTTACGGCGGACGAGCTGGGGAGCAGTACTTC. It translates to CASSYGGRAGEQYF. This rearrangement joins TRBV6-2 or TRBV6-3 to TRBJ2-7; no reliable D call. Germline CDR1 reads MNHEY; CDR2 reads SVGEGT. CDR3 size: 14 residues. Trimming removed 2 bases from V and 7 bases from J, with 15 bases in between.

This clonotype appeared many times. The V gene is TRBV2, the J gene TRBJ1-5; weak D call: TRBD1 (5 bases). The CDR3 length is 14 residues. Germline V gives CDR1 SNHLY, CDR2 FYNNEI. The V and J ends lost 3 bases and 4 bases respectively, with 10 bases between them. The CDR3 sequence: CASSEQGGNQPQHF. CDR3 in DNA: TGTGCCAGCAGTGAGCAGGGCGGGAATCAGCCCCAGCATTTT.

In this sample, this clonotype turned up once. A much larger clone differs by one base, so this may be a read error. The rearrangement uses TRBV7-2 and TRBJ1-6; D remains unclear. This CDR3 has 15 residues. Germline CDR1 SGHTA, CDR2 FQGNSA. For the CDR3, the DNA is TGTGCCAGCAGCCGAAAGGTGGAACGTAATTCATCCCTCCACTTT. Its translation: CASSRKVERNSSLHF.

The chain couples TRBV12-5 to TRBJ1-1; a possible D gene is TRBD1 (5 bases). Germline V lookup: CDR1 LGHNT, CDR2 FRNRAP. The CDR3 runs 13 residues. V was trimmed by 5 bases and J by 0 bases, leaving 7 bases between them. In DNA form, the CDR3 reads TGTGCTAGTGGTCTGGACATGAACACTGAAGCTTTCTTT. Residues: CASGLDMNTEAFF.

Points on this clonotype: It is likely a read error, because the conserved phenylalanine at the end of the CDR3 is missing. The rearrangement links TRBV12-3 or TRBV12-4 to TRBJ2-7, with a possible D match to TRBD2 (5 bases). CDR3 size: 13 residues. V dropped 5 bases and J dropped 5 bases, with 13 bases sitting between them. As DNA, the CDR3 is TGTGCCAGCAGTCCTACTAGTTCCCACGAGCAGTACCTC. Translated, it gives CASSPTSSHEQYL.

This clonotype was seen repeatedly, ten times or more. The chain joins TRBV27 to TRBJ1-6; 9 positions agree with TRBD1. CDR1 is MNHEY, CDR2 SMNVEV, per germline (reference sequence). The CDR3 is 15 amino acids. Trimming removed 10 bases from V and 5 bases from J; junction bases left unmatched: 9. The chain's CDR3 is CATRGQGPNNSPLHF. CDR3 nucleotides: TGTGCCACCAGGGGACAGGGACCTAATAATTCACCCCTCCACTTT.

There are many counts of this clonotype. The rearrangement links TRBV5-5 to TRBJ2-3; unclear D gene. The CDR3 has 16 residues. Germline values: CDR1 SGHKS, CDR2 YYEKEE (reference sequence). V lost 0 bases and J lost 2, with 13 bases in between. The CDR3 DNA follows: TGTGCCAGCAGCTTGGCTTCTTCGGGTTCCACAGATACGCAGTATTTT. Its protein is CASSLASSGSTDTQYF.

The chain joins TRBV2 to TRBJ2-2; D is possibly TRBD1 (6 bases). The V gene lost 6 bases and the J gene lost 4 bases, with 9 bases spanning the gap. CDR1 and CDR2 from the germline V gene are SNHLY and FYNNEI. This CDR3 comprises 13 residues. CDR3 sequence reads: CASREGVTGELFF. The CDR3 DNA reads as TGTGCCAGCAGAGAGGGGGTCACCGGGGAGCTGTTTTTT. The variable domain in full, completed from reference TRBV2 and TRBJ2-2, reads EPEVTQTPSHQVTQMGQEVILRCVPISNHLYFYWYRQILGQKVEFLVSFYNNEISEKSEIFDDQFSVERPDGSNFTLKIRSTKLEDSAMYFCASREGVTGELFFGEGSRLTVL.

In the case of this clonotype: Possible read error: a much larger clone is one base away. The V and J genes are TRBV5-6 and TRBJ1-2; no definite D call. The CDR3 is 13 residues long. The germline gives CDR1 SGHDT, CDR2 YYEEEE. V was cut by 0 bases and J by 10 bases, with 13 bases left in between. The CDR3 nucleotides are TGTGCCAGCAGCTTGGATCAGCGGTCCGTCTACACCTTC. This gives the protein CASSLDQRSVYTF. The full variable domain, with the rest looked up from reference TRBV5-6 and TRBJ1-2, is DAGVTQSPTHLIKTRGQQVTLRCSPKSGHDTVSWYQQALGQGPQFIFQYYEEEERQRGNFPDRFSGHQFPNYSSELNVNALLLGDSALYLCASSLDQRSVYTFGSGTRLTVV.